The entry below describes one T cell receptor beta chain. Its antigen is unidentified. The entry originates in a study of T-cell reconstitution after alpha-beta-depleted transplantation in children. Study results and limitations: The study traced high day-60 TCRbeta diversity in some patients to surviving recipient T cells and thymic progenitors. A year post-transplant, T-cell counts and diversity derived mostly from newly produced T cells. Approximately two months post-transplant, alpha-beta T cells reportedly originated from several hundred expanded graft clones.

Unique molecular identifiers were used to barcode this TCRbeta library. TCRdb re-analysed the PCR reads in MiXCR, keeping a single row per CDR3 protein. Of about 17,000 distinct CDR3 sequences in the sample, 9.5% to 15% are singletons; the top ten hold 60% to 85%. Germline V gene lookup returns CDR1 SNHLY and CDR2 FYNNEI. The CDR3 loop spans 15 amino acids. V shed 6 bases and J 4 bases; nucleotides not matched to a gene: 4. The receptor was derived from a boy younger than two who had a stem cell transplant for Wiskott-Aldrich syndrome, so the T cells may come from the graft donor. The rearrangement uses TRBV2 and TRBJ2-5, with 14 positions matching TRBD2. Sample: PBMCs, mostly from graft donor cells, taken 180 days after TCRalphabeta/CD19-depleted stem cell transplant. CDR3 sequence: CASRGGTSGRETQYF. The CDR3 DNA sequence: TGTGCCAGCAGAGGGGGGACTAGCGGGAGAGAGACCCAGTACTTC.